The text below deals with one TCR beta chain. This record belongs to a study of cytomegalovirus exposure and HLA in healthy donors. Although they were nominally healthy when sampled, donors likely had unrecorded immune exposures. Researchers ran the PCR with 60 Vbeta and 13 Jbeta primers. Only in-frame clones appear in the TCRdb table, and some are missing; sequencing was by immunoSEQ multiplex PCR. Of about 70,000 clones listed, 78% are singletons. The specimen sequenced was PBMCs. The receptor was isolated from a girl aged 10 to 17 in good health and CMV-seropositive.

The CDR3 reads CASSPPYYEQYF. In nucleotides, the CDR3 is TGTGCCAGCAGTCCCCCTTACTACGAGCAGTACTTC. The rearrangement uses TRBV6-6 and TRBJ2-7; D unclear. Germline CDR1 is MNHNY and CDR2 is SVGAGI (reference sequence). The ends were cut back, 5 bases at V and 3 bases at J, with 8 bases in the middle. CDR3 length: 12 residues.